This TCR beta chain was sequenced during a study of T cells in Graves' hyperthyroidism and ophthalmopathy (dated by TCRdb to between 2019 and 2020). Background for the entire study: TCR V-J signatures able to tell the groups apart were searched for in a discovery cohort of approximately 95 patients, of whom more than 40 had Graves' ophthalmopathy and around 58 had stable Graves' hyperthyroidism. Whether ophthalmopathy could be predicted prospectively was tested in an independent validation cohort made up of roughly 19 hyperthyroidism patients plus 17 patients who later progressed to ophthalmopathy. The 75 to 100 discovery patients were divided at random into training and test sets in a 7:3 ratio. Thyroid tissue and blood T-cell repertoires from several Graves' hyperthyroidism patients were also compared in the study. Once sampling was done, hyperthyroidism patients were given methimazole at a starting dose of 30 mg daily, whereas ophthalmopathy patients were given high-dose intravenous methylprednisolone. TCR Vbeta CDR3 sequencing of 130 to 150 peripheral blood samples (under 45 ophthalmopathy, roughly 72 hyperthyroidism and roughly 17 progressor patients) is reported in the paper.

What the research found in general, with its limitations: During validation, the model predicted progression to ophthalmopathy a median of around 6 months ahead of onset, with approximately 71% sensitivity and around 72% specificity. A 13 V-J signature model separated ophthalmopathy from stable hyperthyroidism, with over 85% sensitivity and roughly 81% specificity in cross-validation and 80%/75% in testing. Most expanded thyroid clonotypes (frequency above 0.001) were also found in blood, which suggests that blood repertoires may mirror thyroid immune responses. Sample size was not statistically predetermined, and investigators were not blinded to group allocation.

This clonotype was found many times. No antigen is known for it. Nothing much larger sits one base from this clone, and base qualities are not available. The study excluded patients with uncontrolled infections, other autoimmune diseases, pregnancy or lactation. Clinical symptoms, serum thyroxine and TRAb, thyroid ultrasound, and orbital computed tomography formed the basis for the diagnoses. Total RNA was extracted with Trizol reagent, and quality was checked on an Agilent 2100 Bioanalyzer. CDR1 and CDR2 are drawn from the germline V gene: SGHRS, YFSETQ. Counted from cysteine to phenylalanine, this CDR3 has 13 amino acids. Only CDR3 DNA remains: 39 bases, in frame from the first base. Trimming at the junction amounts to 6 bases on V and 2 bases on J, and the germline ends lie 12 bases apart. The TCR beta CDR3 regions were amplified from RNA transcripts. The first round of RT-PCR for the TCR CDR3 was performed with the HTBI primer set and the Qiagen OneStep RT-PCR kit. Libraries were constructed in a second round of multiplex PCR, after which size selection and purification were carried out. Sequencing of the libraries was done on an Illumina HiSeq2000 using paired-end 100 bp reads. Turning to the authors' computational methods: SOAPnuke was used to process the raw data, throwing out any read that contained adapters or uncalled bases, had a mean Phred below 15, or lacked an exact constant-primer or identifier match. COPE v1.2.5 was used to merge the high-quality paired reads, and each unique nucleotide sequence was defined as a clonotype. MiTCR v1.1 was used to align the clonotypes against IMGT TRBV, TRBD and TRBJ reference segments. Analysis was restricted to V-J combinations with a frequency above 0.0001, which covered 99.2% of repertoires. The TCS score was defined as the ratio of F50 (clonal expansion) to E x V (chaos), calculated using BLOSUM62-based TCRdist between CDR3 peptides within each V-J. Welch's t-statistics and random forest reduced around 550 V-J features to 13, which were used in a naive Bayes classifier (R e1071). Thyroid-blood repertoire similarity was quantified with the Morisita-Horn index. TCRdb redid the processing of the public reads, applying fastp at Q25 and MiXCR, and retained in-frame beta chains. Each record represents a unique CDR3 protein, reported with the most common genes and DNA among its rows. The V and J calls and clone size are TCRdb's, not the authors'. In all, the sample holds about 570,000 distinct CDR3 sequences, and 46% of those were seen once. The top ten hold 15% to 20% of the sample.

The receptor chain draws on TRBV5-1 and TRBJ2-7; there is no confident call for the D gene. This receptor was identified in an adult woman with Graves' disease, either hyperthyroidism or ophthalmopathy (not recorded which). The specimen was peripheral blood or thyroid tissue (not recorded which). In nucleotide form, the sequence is TGCGCCAGCACCCCTCCCGGAGCCTACGAGCAGTACTTC. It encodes CASTPPGAYEQYF.